The rows below give T cell receptor beta chains drawn from one sample of a study of T cell changes during pregnancy in multiple sclerosis. Here immunoSEQ multiplex PCR was the method, and the copy in TCRdb shows in-frame clones only, minus some. The sample lists fewer than 75,000 clones; 91% were seen once. The sample here was peripheral blood, taken in the first trimester of pregnancy. These receptors came from a female donor with multiple sclerosis, enrolled in a pregnancy study. Each CDR3 is given with its conserved first and last residue. The D gene is left open where the match is weak. Size is omitted from some rows. Given values are once, few, many or a class for expanded clones.

abundance: NA
j_gene: TRBJ2-7
v_gene: TRBV6-1
d_gene: NA
CDR3aa: CASSELLLGEWEQYF
CDR3nt: TGTGCCAGCAGTGAATTATTGTTGGGCGAATGGGAGCAGTACTTC

abundance: NA
j_gene: TRBJ1-1
v_gene: TRBV5-4
d_gene: TRBD1
CDR3aa: CASSGDRFGIEAFF
CDR3nt: TGTGCCAGCAGCGGGGACAGATTCGGTATTGAAGCTTTCTTT

abundance: NA
j_gene: TRBJ1-2
v_gene: TRBV28
d_gene: NA
CDR3aa: CASSLFRGPGYTF
CDR3nt: TGTGCCAGCAGTTTATTCAGGGGTCCTGGCTACACCTTC

abundance: NA
j_gene: TRBJ2-3
v_gene: TRBV27
d_gene: TRBD2
CDR3aa: CASSTSGHTDTQYF
CDR3nt: TGTGCCAGCAGCACTAGCGGCCACACAGATACGCAGTATTTT

abundance: NA
j_gene: TRBJ1-2
v_gene: TRBV5-1
d_gene: TRBD1
CDR3aa: CASSPGQGGNYGYTF
CDR3nt: TGCGCCAGCAGCCCAGGACAGGGGGGGAACTATGGCTACACCTTC

abundance: NA
j_gene: TRBJ2-1
v_gene: TRBV5-1
d_gene: TRBD2
CDR3aa: CASSLWTSGGASNEQFF
CDR3nt: TGCGCCAGCAGCTTGTGGACTAGCGGGGGGGCGAGCAATGAGCAGTTCTTC

abundance: few
j_gene: TRBJ1-1
v_gene: TRBV9
d_gene: TRBD1
CDR3aa: CASSVDRGDAEAFF
CDR3nt: TGTGCCAGCAGCGTAGACAGGGGGGACGCTGAAGCTTTCTTT

abundance: NA
j_gene: TRBJ1-2
v_gene: TRBV7-9
d_gene: NA
CDR3aa: CASSSSGSISYGYTF
CDR3nt: TGTGCCAGCAGCTCCTCAGGGTCAATTAGTTATGGCTACACCTTC

abundance: NA
j_gene: TRBJ2-1
v_gene: TRBV5-1
d_gene: NA
CDR3aa: CASSFGGASNEQFF
CDR3nt: TGCGCCAGCAGCTTCGGGGGAGCGAGCAATGAGCAGTTCTTC

abundance: NA
j_gene: TRBJ2-4
v_gene: TRBV30
d_gene: TRBD2
CDR3aa: CASEWTSKNIQYF
CDR3nt: TGTGCCTCCGAATGGACTAGTAAAAACATTCAGTACTTC

abundance: once
j_gene: TRBJ1-5
v_gene: TRBV19
d_gene: NA
CDR3aa: CASSIGRGLHLSNQPQHF
CDR3nt: TGTGCCAGTAGTATCGGAAGGGGACTACACCTTAGCAATCAGCCCCAGCATTTT

abundance: NA
j_gene: TRBJ2-3
v_gene: TRBV15
d_gene: NA
CDR3aa: CATSTRGTRFGTDTQYF
CDR3nt: TGTGCCACCAGCACTCGGGGGACCCGGTTTGGTACAGATACGCAGTATTTT

abundance: NA
j_gene: TRBJ1-1
v_gene: TRBV19
d_gene: NA
CDR3aa: CASMGNSRMNTEAFF
CDR3nt: TGTGCCAGTATGGGTAACAGCCGTATGAACACTGAAGCTTTCTTT

abundance: NA
j_gene: TRBJ1-1
v_gene: TRBV2
d_gene: TRBD1
CDR3aa: CASRTGLNTEAFF
CDR3nt: TGTGCCAGCCGGACAGGGTTGAACACTGAAGCTTTCTTT

abundance: NA
j_gene: TRBJ1-1
v_gene: TRBV5-6
d_gene: TRBD1
CDR3aa: CASSPGTGGTEAFF
CDR3nt: TGTGCCAGCAGCCCCGGGACAGGGGGAACTGAAGCTTTCTTT

abundance: NA
j_gene: TRBJ1-1
v_gene: TRBV12-5
d_gene: NA
CDR3aa: CASGLVSGQGITEAFF
CDR3nt: TGTGCTAGTGGTTTGGTAAGCGGGCAGGGTATCACTGAAGCTTTCTTT

abundance: NA
j_gene: TRBJ2-3
v_gene: TRBV5-1
d_gene: TRBD2
CDR3aa: CASSLELAGSGTQYF
CDR3nt: TGCGCCAGCAGCTTGGAACTAGCGGGAAGCGGCACGCAGTATTTT

abundance: NA
j_gene: TRBJ1-5
v_gene: TRBV2
d_gene: NA
CDR3aa: CASSVAGQGQPQHF
CDR3nt: TGTGCCAGCAGTGTAGCGGGGCAAGGGCAGCCCCAGCATTTT

abundance: NA
j_gene: TRBJ1-2
v_gene: TRBV15
d_gene: NA
CDR3aa: CATRLGANYGYTF
CDR3nt: TGTGCCACCCGATTGGGCGCTAACTATGGCTACACCTTC

abundance: NA
j_gene: TRBJ2-1
v_gene: TRBV5-1
d_gene: TRBD2
CDR3aa: CASSLEVAGGDNEQFF
CDR3nt: TGCGCCAGCAGCTTGGAAGTAGCGGGAGGGGACAATGAGCAGTTCTTC

abundance: NA
j_gene: TRBJ2-7
v_gene: TRBV5-1
d_gene: NA
CDR3aa: CASSLLVLTGEQYF
CDR3nt: TGCGCCAGCAGCCTACTAGTATTGACTGGGGAGCAGTACTTC

abundance: NA
j_gene: TRBJ1-2
v_gene: TRBV14
d_gene: TRBD1
CDR3aa: CASSQDRRDRRANYGYTF
CDR3nt: TGTGCCAGCAGCCAAGATCGACGGGACAGGAGAGCTAACTATGGCTACACCTTC

abundance: NA
j_gene: TRBJ2-7
v_gene: TRBV19
d_gene: TRBD1
CDR3aa: CASSQTGGNQKQYF
CDR3nt: TGTGCCAGTAGCCAAACAGGGGGCAATCAGAAGCAGTACTTC

abundance: NA
j_gene: TRBJ2-7
v_gene: TRBV7-2
d_gene: NA
CDR3aa: CASSRPKTGLQTYEQYF
CDR3nt: TGTGCCAGCAGCCGCCCAAAGACCGGACTCCAAACCTACGAGCAGTACTTC

abundance: NA
j_gene: TRBJ1-4
v_gene: TRBV6-1
d_gene: TRBD1
CDR3aa: CASSGPGQGTANEKLFF
CDR3nt: TGTGCCAGCAGTGGCCCGGGACAGGGTACGGCGAATGAAAAACTGTTTTTT

abundance: NA
j_gene: TRBJ1-3
v_gene: TRBV7-9
d_gene: TRBD1
CDR3aa: CASSFETGANTIYF
CDR3nt: TGTGCCAGCAGCTTTGAAACAGGGGCGAACACCATATATTTT

abundance: NA
j_gene: TRBJ1-2
v_gene: TRBV10-2
d_gene: TRBD1
CDR3aa: CASSESETGWTYGYTF
CDR3nt: TGCGCCAGCAGTGAGTCGGAGACAGGGTGGACCTATGGCTACACCTTC

abundance: NA
j_gene: TRBJ1-2
v_gene: TRBV30
d_gene: NA
CDR3aa: CAWSNKGVGYTF
CDR3nt: TGTGCCTGGAGTAATAAGGGGGTAGGCTACACCTTC

abundance: once
j_gene: TRBJ2-3
v_gene: TRBV10-3
d_gene: TRBD2
CDR3aa: CAISPIWVAGAADTQYF
CDR3nt: TGTGCCATCAGTCCCATATGGGTAGCGGGAGCCGCAGATACGCAGTATTTT

abundance: NA
j_gene: TRBJ2-7
v_gene: TRBV9
d_gene: NA
CDR3aa: CASSPFLGSRGEQYF
CDR3nt: TGTGCCAGCAGCCCCTTCCTCGGGAGCCGAGGCGAGCAGTACTTC

abundance: NA
j_gene: TRBJ2-1
v_gene: TRBV6-4
d_gene: TRBD2
CDR3aa: CASSIAGTSYNEQFF
CDR3nt: TGTGCCAGCAGCATAGCGGGCACCTCCTACAATGAGCAGTTCTTC

abundance: NA
j_gene: TRBJ2-5
v_gene: TRBV21-1
d_gene: NA
CDR3aa: CASSKAQTVQETQYF
CDR3nt: TGTGCCAGCAGCAAAGCGCAAACGGTCCAAGAGACCCAGTACTTC

abundance: NA
j_gene: TRBJ2-7
v_gene: TRBV5-6
d_gene: TRBD2
CDR3aa: CASSLVEGTSGPRSYEQYF
CDR3nt: TGTGCCAGCAGCTTGGTTGAGGGGACTAGCGGCCCCCGCTCCTACGAGCAGTACTTC

abundance: NA
j_gene: TRBJ1-1
v_gene: TRBV7-3
d_gene: TRBD1
CDR3aa: CASGQGATTEAFF
CDR3nt: TGTGCCAGCGGGCAGGGGGCAACCACTGAAGCTTTCTTT

abundance: NA
j_gene: TRBJ1-5
v_gene: TRBV7-8
d_gene: NA
CDR3aa: CASSAVRGAVGGNQPQHF
CDR3nt: TGTGCCAGCAGTGCCGTACGGGGGGCCGTTGGAGGCAATCAGCCCCAGCATTTT

abundance: NA
j_gene: TRBJ2-3
v_gene: TRBV2
d_gene: NA
CDR3aa: CASSERPAGFSTDTQYF
CDR3nt: TGTGCCAGCAGTGAAAGGCCGGCAGGATTTAGCACAGATACGCAGTATTTT

abundance: NA
j_gene: TRBJ1-5
v_gene: TRBV30
d_gene: NA
CDR3aa: CAWNTSRWGNQPQHF
CDR3nt: TGTGCCTGGAATACCTCCAGGTGGGGCAATCAGCCCCAGCATTTT

abundance: few
j_gene: TRBJ2-2
v_gene: TRBV5-1
d_gene: NA
CDR3aa: CASSGSGYNTGELFF
CDR3nt: TGCGCCAGCAGCGGGTCAGGTTATAACACCGGGGAGCTGTTTTTT

abundance: NA
j_gene: TRBJ1-1
v_gene: TRBV4-2
d_gene: TRBD1
CDR3aa: CASSLFTRTGGDTEAFF
CDR3nt: TGTGCCAGCAGCCTTTTTACTCGGACAGGCGGAGATACTGAAGCTTTCTTT

abundance: NA
j_gene: TRBJ2-5
v_gene: TRBV27
d_gene: NA
CDR3aa: CASSLSPGSKETQYF
CDR3nt: TGTGCCAGCAGTTTATCACCCGGGAGCAAGGAGACCCAGTACTTC

abundance: NA
j_gene: TRBJ1-3
v_gene: TRBV6-1
d_gene: NA
CDR3aa: CASSEPRTVVWGAIYF
CDR3nt: TGTGCCAGCAGTGAACCCCGGACAGTCGTCTGGGGAGCCATATATTTT

abundance: NA
j_gene: TRBJ1-4
v_gene: TRBV7-2
d_gene: NA
CDR3aa: CASSLKGGVNEKLFF
CDR3nt: TGTGCCAGCAGCTTAAAGGGCGGGGTTAATGAAAAACTGTTTTTT

abundance: NA
j_gene: TRBJ2-7
v_gene: TRBV4-2
d_gene: NA
CDR3aa: CASSQGAGTTPSYEQYF
CDR3nt: TGTGCCAGCAGCCAAGGGGCCGGGACAACTCCCTCCTACGAGCAGTACTTC

abundance: NA
j_gene: TRBJ2-7
v_gene: TRBV27
d_gene: TRBD2
CDR3aa: CASSLSFGGAWEQYF
CDR3nt: TGTGCCAGCAGTTTATCGTTCGGGGGGGCATGGGAGCAGTACTTC

abundance: once
j_gene: TRBJ1-1
v_gene: TRBV5-6
d_gene: NA
CDR3aa: CASTRGRRQTEAFF
CDR3nt: TGTGCCAGCACCCGAGGACGGAGGCAGACTGAAGCTTTCTTT